This T cell receptor (beta chain) was profiled in a study of CD8+CD57+ T cells in acquired aplastic anemia. General study results and limits: Shared by patients and controls, almost 30 CD8+ CDR3s were abundant in patients.

The patients chosen for sequencing had shown expansion of CD8+CD57+ cells (detected by flow cytometry). Patients uniformly had severe acquired aplastic anemia. Prior therapy had not been administered to any patient at the time of blood sampling. The sample holds many counts of this clonotype. Its antigen is currently unknown. CDR3 and TCR beta VDJ profiling relied on genomic DNA as the template. TCRdb re-analysed the reads in MiXCR, keeping a single row per CDR3 protein. The table records 130,000 or so distinct CDR3 sequences, almost 40% of them present only once. The source of this sequence is a human donor with aplastic anemia. The specimen was sorted CD4+, CD8+, or CD8+CD57+ T cells (not recorded which) from PBMCs.

CDR3 residues: CASSKRWDTEAFF. The CDR3 nucleotides read TGTGCCAGCAGTAAACGGTGGGACACTGAAGCTTTCTTT. The chain carries TRBV12-3 or TRBV12-4 and TRBJ1-1; D uncertain. Trimming stripped 5 bases from V and 3 bases from J, with 10 bases between. CDR3 length equals 13 residues.